This T cell receptor beta chain was sequenced for a study of blood T cell repertoires in COVID-19. The CDR3 loop spans 15 amino acids. Germline V lookup: CDR1 MNHEY, CDR2 SMNVEV (reference sequence). J gave up 4 bases and V 5 bases, and 8 bases lay outside the gene matches. The method was immunoSEQ multiplex PCR; TCRdb's version includes in-frame clones alone and lacks a portion of them. Altogether about 210,000 clones are present, 84% being singletons, with the ten largest covering 3.2%. There are a few counts of this clone. The TCR originated in a woman aged 30 to 39 who had been exposed to COVID-19. V gene TRBV27 combines with J gene TRBJ1-5; 7 nucleotides agree with TRBD1. Sequenced material: PBMCs or T cells enriched from blood (not recorded which). CDR3 in DNA: TGTGCCAGCAGTCCCCAGGGACAGTCTAATCAGCCCCAGCATTTT. Its protein is CASSPQGQSNQPQHF.